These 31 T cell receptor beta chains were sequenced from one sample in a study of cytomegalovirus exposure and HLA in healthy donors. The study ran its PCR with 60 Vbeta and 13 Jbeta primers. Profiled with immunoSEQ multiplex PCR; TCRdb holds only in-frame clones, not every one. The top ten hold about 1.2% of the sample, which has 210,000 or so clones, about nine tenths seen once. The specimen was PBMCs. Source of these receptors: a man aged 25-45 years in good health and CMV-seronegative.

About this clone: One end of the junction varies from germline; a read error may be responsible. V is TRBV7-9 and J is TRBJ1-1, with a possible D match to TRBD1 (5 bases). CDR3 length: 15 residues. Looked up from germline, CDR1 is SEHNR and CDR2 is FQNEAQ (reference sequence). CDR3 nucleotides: TGTTCCAGCAGCTTCCAGGGCGTAGGGAACACTGAAGCTTTCTTT. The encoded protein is CSSSFQGVGNTEAFF.

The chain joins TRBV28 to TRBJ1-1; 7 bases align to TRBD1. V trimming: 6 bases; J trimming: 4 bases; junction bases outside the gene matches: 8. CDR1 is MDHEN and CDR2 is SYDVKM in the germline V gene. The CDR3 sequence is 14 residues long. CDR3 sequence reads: CASRHRGVGTEAFF. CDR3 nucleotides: TGTGCCAGCAGGCACAGGGGCGTAGGCACTGAAGCTTTCTTT.

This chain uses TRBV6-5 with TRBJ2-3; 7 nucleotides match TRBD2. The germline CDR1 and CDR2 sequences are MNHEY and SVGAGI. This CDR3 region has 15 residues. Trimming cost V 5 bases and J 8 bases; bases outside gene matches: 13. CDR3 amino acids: CASSASGGPPSTQYF. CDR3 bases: TGTGCCAGCAGTGCCTCGGGAGGTCCCCCATCTACGCAGTATTTT.

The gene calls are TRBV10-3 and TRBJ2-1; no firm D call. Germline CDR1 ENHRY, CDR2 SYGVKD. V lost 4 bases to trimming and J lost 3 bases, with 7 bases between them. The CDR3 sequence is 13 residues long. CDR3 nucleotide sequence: TGTGCCATCAGTGCCGTCTTCTACAATGAGCAGTTCTTC. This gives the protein CAISAVFYNEQFF.

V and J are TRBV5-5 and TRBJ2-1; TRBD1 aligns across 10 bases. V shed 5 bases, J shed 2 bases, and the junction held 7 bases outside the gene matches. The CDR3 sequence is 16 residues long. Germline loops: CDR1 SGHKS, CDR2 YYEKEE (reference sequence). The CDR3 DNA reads TGTGCCAGCAGTTACCGGGACAGGGGTACCTACAATGAGCAGTTCTTC. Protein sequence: CASSYRDRGTYNEQFF.

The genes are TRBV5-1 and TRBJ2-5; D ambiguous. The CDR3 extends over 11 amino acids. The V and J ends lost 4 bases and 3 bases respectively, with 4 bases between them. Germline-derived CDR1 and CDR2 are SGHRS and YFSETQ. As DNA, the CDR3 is TGCGCCAGCAGCCATGAAGAGACCCAGTACTTC. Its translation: CASSHEETQYF. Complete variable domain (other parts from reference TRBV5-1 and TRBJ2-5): KAGVTQTPRYLIKTRGQQVTLSCSPISGHRSVSWYQQTPGQGLQFLFEYFSETQRNKGNFPGRFSGRQFSNSRSEMNVSTLELGDSALYLCASSHEETQYFGPGTRLLVL.

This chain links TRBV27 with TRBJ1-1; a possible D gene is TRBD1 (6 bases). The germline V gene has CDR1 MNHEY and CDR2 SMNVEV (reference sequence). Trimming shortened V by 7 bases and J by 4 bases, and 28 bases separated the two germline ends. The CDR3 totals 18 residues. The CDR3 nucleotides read TGTGCCAGCACCCCAGTTGTTCAGGGGCCGGGAACGAGCACTGAAGCTTTCTTT. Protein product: CASTPVVQGPGTSTEAFF.

The CDR3 bases are TGTGCCAGCAGTGACTCGGACAGCTATGGCTACACCTTC. Translation gives CASSDSDSYGYTF. The chain uses TRBV6-4 and TRBJ1-2; possible D gene TRBD1, 6 bases. The CDR3 runs to 13 residues. Looked up from germline, CDR1 is MRHNA and CDR2 is SNTAGT. Trimming removed 0 bases at V and 4 bases at J, with 6 bases between.

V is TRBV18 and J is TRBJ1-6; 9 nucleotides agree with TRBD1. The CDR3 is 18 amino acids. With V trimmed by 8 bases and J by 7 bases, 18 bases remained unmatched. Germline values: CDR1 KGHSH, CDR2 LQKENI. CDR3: CASTTVPRQGGSNSPLHF. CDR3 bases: TGTGCCAGCACCACGGTCCCCCGACAGGGGGGATCAAATTCACCCCTCCACTTT.

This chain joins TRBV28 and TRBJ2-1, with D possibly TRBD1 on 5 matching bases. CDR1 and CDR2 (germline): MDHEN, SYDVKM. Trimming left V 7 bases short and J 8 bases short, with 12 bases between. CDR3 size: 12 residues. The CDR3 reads CASTRQGDEQFF. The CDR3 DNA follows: TGTGCCAGCACCCGGCAGGGTGATGAGCAGTTCTTC.

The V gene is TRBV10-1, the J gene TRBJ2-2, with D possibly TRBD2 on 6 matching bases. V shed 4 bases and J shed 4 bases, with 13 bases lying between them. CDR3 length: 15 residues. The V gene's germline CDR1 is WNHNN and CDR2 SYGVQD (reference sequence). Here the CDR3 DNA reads TGCGCCAGCAGTGCTTTGCGGGGAGGCACCGGGGAGCTGTTTTTT. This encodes CASSALRGGTGELFF.

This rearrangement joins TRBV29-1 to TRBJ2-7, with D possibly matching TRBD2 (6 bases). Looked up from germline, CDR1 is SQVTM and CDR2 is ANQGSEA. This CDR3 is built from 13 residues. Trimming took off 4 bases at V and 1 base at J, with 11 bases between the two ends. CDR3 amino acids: CSVVGGFSYEQYF. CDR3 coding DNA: TGCAGCGTTGTGGGGGGATTTTCCTACGAGCAGTACTTC.

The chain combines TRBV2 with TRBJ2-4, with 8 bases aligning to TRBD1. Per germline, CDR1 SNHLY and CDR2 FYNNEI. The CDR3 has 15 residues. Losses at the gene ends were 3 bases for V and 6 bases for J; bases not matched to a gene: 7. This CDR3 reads CASSEAGGAGNIQYF. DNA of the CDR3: TGTGCCAGCAGTGAGGCAGGGGGCGCGGGAAACATTCAGTACTTC.

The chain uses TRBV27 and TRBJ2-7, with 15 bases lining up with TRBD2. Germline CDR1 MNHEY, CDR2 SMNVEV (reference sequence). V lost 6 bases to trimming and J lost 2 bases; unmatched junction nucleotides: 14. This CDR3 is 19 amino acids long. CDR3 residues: CASSPKGLAGGRRAYEQYF. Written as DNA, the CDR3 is TGTGCCAGCAGCCCCAAGGGACTAGCGGGAGGCCGAAGGGCCTACGAGCAGTACTTC.

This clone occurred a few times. This CDR3 reads CATSPGRGDVEQYF. In nucleotides, the CDR3 is TGTGCCACCAGCCCGGGCAGGGGGGACGTCGAGCAGTACTTC. V and J are TRBV15 and TRBJ2-5; D might be TRBD1 (7 bases). The J call is doubtful: the DNA matches TRBJ2-7 better. The CDR3 loop spans 14 amino acids. In germline, CDR1 is LNHNV, CDR2 YYDKDF (reference sequence).

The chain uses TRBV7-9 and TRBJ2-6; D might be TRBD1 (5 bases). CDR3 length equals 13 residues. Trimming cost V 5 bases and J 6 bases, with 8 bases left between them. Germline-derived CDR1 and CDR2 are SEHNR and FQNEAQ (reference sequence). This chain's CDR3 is CASSVTEANVLTF. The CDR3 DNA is TGTGCCAGCAGCGTGACAGAGGCCAACGTCCTGACTTTC.

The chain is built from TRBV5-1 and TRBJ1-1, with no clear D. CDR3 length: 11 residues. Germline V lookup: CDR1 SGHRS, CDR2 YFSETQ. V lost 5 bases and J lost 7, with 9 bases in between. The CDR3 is CASSARHEAFF. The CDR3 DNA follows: TGCGCCAGCAGTGCCAGACATGAAGCTTTCTTT.

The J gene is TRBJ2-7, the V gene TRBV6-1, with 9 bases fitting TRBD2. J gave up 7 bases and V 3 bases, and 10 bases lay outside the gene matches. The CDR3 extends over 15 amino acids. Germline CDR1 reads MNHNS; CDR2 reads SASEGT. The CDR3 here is CASSDRGLAGIEQYF. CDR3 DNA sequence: TGTGCCAGCAGTGATCGCGGGCTAGCGGGGATAGAGCAGTACTTC.

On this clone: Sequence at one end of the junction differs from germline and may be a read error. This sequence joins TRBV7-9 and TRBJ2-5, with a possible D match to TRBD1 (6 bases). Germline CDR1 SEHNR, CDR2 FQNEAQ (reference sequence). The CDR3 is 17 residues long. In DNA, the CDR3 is TGTTCCAGCAGCGAACAGGGAAAAGGGATAAACCAAGAGACCCAGTACTTC. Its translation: CSSSEQGKGINQETQYF.

CDR3 nucleotides: TGCGCCAGCAGCAGGACTAGCGGGAGGGCGAATGAGCAGTTCTTC. It yields the protein CASSRTSGRANEQFF. The genes are TRBV5-1 and TRBJ2-1; 15 nucleotides line up with TRBD2. With 4 bases clipped from V and 7 bases from J, the junction kept 3 bases outside the gene matches. CDR3 size: 15 residues. Germline V gene lookup returns CDR1 SGHRS and CDR2 YFSETQ.

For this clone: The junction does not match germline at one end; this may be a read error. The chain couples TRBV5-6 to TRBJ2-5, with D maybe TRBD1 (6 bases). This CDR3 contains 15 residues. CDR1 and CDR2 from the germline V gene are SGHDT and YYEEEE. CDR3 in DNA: TGTGCCAGCAGCTTGGCCGAGACAGGTCAAGAGATCCAGTACTTC. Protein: CASSLAETGQEIQYF. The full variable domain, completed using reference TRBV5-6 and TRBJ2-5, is DAGVTQSPTHLIKTRGQQVTLRCSPKSGHDTVSWYQQALGQGPQFIFQYYEEEERQRGNFPDRFSGHQFPNYSSELNVNALLLGDSALYLCASSLAETGQEIQYFGPGTRLLVL.

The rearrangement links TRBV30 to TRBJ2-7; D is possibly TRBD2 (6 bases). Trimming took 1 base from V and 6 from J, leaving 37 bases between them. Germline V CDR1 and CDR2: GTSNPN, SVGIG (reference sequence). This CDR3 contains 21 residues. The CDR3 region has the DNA TGTGCCTGGAGTGGGCCCCCCGGCTTTAGGGGAGGTCCCTCGTTGACGGGCGAGCAGTACTTC. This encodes CAWSGPPGFRGGPSLTGEQYF. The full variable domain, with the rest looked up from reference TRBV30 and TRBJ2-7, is SQTIHQWPATLVQPVGSPLSLECTVEGTSNPNLYWYRQAAGRGLQLLFYSVGIGQISSEVPQNLSASRPQDRQFILSSKKLLLSDSGFYLCAWSGPPGFRGGPSLTGEQYFGPGTRLTVT.

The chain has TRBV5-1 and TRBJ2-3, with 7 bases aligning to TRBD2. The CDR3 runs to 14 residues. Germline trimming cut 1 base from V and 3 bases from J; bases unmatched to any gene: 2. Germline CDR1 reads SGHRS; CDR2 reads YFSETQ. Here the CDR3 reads CASSLRLATDTQYF. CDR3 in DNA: TGCGCCAGCAGCTTGCGACTAGCAACAGATACGCAGTATTTT.

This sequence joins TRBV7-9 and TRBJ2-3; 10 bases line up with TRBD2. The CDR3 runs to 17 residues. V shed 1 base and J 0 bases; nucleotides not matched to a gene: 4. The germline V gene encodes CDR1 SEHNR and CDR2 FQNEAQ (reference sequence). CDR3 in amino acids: CASSLDLAGASTDTQYF. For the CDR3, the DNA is TGTGCCAGCAGCTTAGACCTAGCGGGGGCTAGCACAGATACGCAGTATTTT.

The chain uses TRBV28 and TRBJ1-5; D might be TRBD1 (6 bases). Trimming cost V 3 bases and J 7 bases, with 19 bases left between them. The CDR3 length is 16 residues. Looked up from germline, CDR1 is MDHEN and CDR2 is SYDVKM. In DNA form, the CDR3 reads TGTGCCAGCAGTTTTTTTCGGGGGGGCGCAGGACAGCCCCAGCATTTT. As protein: CASSFFRGGAGQPQHF.

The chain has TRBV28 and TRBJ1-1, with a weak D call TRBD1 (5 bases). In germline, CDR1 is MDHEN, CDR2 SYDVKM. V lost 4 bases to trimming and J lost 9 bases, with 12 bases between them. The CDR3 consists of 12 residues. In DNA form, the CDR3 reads TGTGCCAGCAGTTCCACAGGAGACCAAGCTTTCTTT. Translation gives CASSSTGDQAFF.

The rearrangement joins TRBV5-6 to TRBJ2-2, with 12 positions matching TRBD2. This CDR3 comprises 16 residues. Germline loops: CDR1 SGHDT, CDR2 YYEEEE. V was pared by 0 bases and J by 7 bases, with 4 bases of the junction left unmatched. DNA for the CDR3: TGTGCCAGCAGCTTGGAACTAGCGGGGGGCAGCGGGGAGCTGTTTTTT. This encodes CASSLELAGGSGELFF. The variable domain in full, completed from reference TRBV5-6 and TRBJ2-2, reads DAGVTQSPTHLIKTRGQQVTLRCSPKSGHDTVSWYQQALGQGPQFIFQYYEEEERQRGNFPDRFSGHQFPNYSSELNVNALLLGDSALYLCASSLELAGGSGELFFGEGSRLTVL.

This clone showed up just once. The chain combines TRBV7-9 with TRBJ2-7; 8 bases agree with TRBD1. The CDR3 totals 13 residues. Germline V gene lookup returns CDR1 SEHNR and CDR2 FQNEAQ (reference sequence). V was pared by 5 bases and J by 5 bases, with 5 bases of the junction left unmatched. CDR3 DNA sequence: TGTGCCAGCAGCCAGGACAGGGACAACGAGCAGTACTTC. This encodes CASSQDRDNEQYF. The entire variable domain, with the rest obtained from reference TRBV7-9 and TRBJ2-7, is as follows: DTGVSQNPRHKITKRGQNVTFRCDPISEHNRLYWYRQTLGQGPEFLTYFQNEAQLEKSRLLSDRFSAERPKGSFSTLEIQRTEQGDSAMYLCASSQDRDNEQYFGPGTRLTVT.

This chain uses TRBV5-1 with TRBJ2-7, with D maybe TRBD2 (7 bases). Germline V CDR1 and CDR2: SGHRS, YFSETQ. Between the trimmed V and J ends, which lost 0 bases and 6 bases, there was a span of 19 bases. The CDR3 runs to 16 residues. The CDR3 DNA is TGCGCCAGCAGCTTGGTTGCCGGGGGGCCGTCGGTCGAGCAGTACTTC. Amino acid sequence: CASSLVAGGPSVEQYF.

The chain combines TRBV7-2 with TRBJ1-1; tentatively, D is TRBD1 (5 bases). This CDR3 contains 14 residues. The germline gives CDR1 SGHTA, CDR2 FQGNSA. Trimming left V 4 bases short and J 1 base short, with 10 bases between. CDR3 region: CASSSLTENTEAFF. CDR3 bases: TGTGCCAGCAGCTCCCTGACAGAGAACACTGAAGCTTTCTTT.

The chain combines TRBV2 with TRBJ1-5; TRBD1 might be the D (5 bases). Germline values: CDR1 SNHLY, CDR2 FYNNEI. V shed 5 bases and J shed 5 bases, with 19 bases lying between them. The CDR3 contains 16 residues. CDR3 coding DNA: TGTGCCAGCAGTTTAACCATCAGGGTTCAAGATCAGCCCCAGCATTTT. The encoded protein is CASSLTIRVQDQPQHF.